The 7 T cell receptor beta chains given below trace back to one sample, sequenced in a study of shared clonotypes between healthy human individuals. The method was immunoSEQ multiplex PCR; TCRdb's version includes in-frame clones alone and lacks a portion of them. The table has around 1.6 million clones, approximately 98% seen once. Source material: naive CD4+ T cells sorted from blood. Subset described: CD45RA+ positively selected. These receptors were taken from a man between 25 and 39 years old in good health.

The chain uses TRBV20-1 and TRBJ2-7; D is unclear. Trimming cost V 5 bases and J 2 bases, with 7 bases left between them. This CDR3 contains 11 residues. CDR1 and CDR2 from the germline V gene are DFQATT and SNEGSKA (reference sequence). As DNA, the CDR3 is TGCAGTGCTTCACAAGCCTACGAGCAGTACTTC. The encoded protein is CSASQAYEQYF.

The chain uses TRBV6-5 and TRBJ2-3; no reliable D call. CDR3 length: 14 residues. Germline values: CDR1 MNHEY, CDR2 SVGAGI. V was clipped by 6 bases and J by 2 bases, with 12 bases between them. In DNA form, the CDR3 reads TGTGCCAGCAGCCTAGACCATTACACAGATACGCAGTATTTT. Its protein is CASSLDHYTDTQYF.

This chain connects TRBV11-2 to TRBJ2-2; D unresolved. Germline loops: CDR1 SGHAT, CDR2 FQNNGV. The CDR3 length is 15 residues. The V end was cut by 5 bases, the J end by 0 bases, with 10 bases between. The CDR3 sequence is CASSRLLANTGELFF. The CDR3 nucleotides read TGTGCCAGCAGCCGACTCCTAGCGAACACCGGGGAGCTGTTTTTT.

The chain is built from TRBV5-1 and TRBJ1-2; 7 bases are a match to TRBD1. CDR1 and CDR2 (germline): SGHRS, YFSETQ. The junction had 11 bases not matched to a gene; V was cut back by 3 bases and J by 6 bases. This CDR3 has 15 amino acids. The CDR3 DNA reads as TGCGCCAGCAGCTCCGGGACAGCCGCTAGAGATGGCTACACCTTC. Translation: CASSSGTAARDGYTF.

The rearrangement uses TRBV10-2 and TRBJ1-1, with D unclear. The CDR3 extends over 12 amino acids. The germline V and J ends were trimmed by 4 bases and 1 base, with 4 bases remaining between them. Looked up from germline, CDR1 is WSHSY and CDR2 is SAAADI. CDR3 in DNA: TGCGCCAGCAGTGGCGGGAACACTGAAGCTTTCTTT. This sequence encodes CASSGGNTEAFF.

The chain carries TRBV19 and TRBJ1-1; 7 bases are a match to TRBD1. Trimming cost V 8 bases and J 9 bases; bases outside gene matches: 12. Germline CDR1 is LNHDA and CDR2 is SQIVND (reference sequence). The CDR3 length is 13 residues. This CDR3 reads CASGGTAIVKAFF. For the CDR3, the DNA is TGTGCCAGTGGAGGGACAGCGATAGTTAAAGCTTTCTTT.

CDR3 sequence: CASSNAGGANEQFF. The CDR3 DNA is TGTGCCAGCTCTAACGCGGGGGGTGCCAATGAGCAGTTCTTC. The chain carries TRBV18 and TRBJ2-1; 8 nucleotides agree with TRBD2. The CDR3 runs to 14 residues. The V gene's germline CDR1 is KGHSH and CDR2 LQKENI. V dropped 6 bases and J dropped 6; count of bases not matched to a gene: 7.